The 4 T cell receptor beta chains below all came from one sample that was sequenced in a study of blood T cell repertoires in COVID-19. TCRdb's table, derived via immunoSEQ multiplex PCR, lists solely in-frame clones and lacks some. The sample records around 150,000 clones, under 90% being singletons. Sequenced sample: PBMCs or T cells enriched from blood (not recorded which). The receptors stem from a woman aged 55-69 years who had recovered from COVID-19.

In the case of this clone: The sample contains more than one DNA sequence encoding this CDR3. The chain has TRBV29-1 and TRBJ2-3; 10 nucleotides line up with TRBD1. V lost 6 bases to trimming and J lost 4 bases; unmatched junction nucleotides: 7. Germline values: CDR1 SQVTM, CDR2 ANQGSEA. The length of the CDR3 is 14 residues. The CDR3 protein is CSVEGQGRADTQYF. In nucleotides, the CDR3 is TGCAGCGTGGAGGGACAGGGGCGAGCAGATACGCAGTATTTT.

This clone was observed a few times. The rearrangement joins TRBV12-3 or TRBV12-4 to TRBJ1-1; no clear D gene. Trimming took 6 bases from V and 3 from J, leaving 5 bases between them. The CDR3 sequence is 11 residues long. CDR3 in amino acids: CASSKYTEAFF. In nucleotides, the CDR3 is TGTGCCAGCAGCAAATACACTGAAGCTTTCTTT.

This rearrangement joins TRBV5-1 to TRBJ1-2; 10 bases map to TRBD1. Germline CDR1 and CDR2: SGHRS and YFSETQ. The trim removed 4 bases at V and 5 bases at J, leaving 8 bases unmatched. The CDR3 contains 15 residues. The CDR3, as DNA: TGCGCCAGCAGCCCCAGACAGGGGGCACCTTATGGCTACACCTTC. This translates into CASSPRQGAPYGYTF.

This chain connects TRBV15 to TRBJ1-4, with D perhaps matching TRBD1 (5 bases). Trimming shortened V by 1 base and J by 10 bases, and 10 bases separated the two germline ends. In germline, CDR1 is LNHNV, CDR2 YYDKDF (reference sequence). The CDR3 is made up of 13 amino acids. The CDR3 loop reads CATSRGEGRKLFF. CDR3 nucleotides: TGTGCCACCAGCAGAGGGGAGGGGAGAAAACTGTTTTTT.